The 25 T cell receptor beta chains in this list originate from one sample, sequenced in a study of blood T cell repertoires in COVID-19. The data were produced by immunoSEQ multiplex PCR, yet TCRdb's version contains in-frame clones alone and is incomplete. The sample records 130,000 or so clones, more than 80% being singletons. The specimen was peripheral blood. The receptors were gathered from a human donor in a cohort sampled during active COVID-19.

This chain joins TRBV6-6 and TRBJ2-5, with a possible D match to TRBD1 (5 bases). Trimming removed 7 bases at V and 5 bases at J, with 14 bases between. CDR3 length: 13 amino acids. From germline, CDR1 is MNHNY and CDR2 SVGAGI (reference sequence). The CDR3 reads CASIPVGLETQYF. The DNA of the CDR3 is TGTGCCAGCATCCCCGTGGGGCTTGAGACCCAGTACTTC.

This clone was seen only a few times. The gene calls are TRBV9 and TRBJ2-3, with D possibly being TRBD2 (5 bases). Trimming cost V 1 base and J 0 bases, with 12 bases left between them. CDR1 and CDR2 (germline): SGDLS, YYNGEE. The CDR3 sequence is 16 residues long. The CDR3: CASSVLTGFSTDTQYF. The CDR3 DNA reads TGTGCCAGCAGCGTACTCACGGGGTTTAGCACAGATACGCAGTATTTT.

V is TRBV16 and J is TRBJ2-6, with a weak D call TRBD1 (6 bases). This CDR3 contains 16 residues. CDR1 KGHSY and CDR2 FQNENV come from the germline V gene. V was cut by 4 bases and J by 0 bases, with 10 bases left in between. The CDR3 here is CASSPNRASGANVLTF. The CDR3 DNA reads TGTGCCAGCAGCCCCAACAGGGCCTCTGGGGCCAACGTCCTGACTTTC. The full variable domain, its missing parts supplied by reference TRBV16 and TRBJ2-6, is GEEVAQTPKHLVRGEGQKAKLYCAPIKGHSYVFWYQQVLKNEFKFLISFQNENVFDETGMPKERFSAKCLPNSPCSLEIQATKLEDSAVYFCASSPNRASGANVLTFGAGSRLTVL.

V gene TRBV21-1 combines with J gene TRBJ2-3; TRBD2 was called by the table and not checked on the DNA. TRBV21-1 constitutes a pseudogene. The CDR3 has 18 amino acids. As DNA, the CDR3 is TGTGCCAGCAGCAAAGGTGGCGGGCAGCCTAGAGGCACAGATACGCAGTATTTT. This translates into CASSKGGGQPRGTDTQYF.

The chain uses TRBV10-3 and TRBJ1-5, with 8 bases aligning to TRBD1. Germline trimming cut 6 bases from V and 4 bases from J; bases unmatched to any gene: 5. The CDR3 has 14 residues. Germline V CDR1 and CDR2: ENHRY, SYGVKD. Here the CDR3 reads CAIRAGTGNQPQHF. For the CDR3, the DNA is TGTGCCATCAGGGCCGGGACAGGTAATCAGCCCCAGCATTTT.

This sequence joins TRBV19 and TRBJ1-4; no definite D call. Trimming pared 5 bases from V and 0 bases from J, leaving 4 bases between. The germline gives CDR1 LNHDA, CDR2 SQIVND (reference sequence). This CDR3 region has 13 residues. The CDR3 bases are TGTGCCAGTAGTGGGCCAACTAATGAAAAACTGTTTTTT. Protein: CASSGPTNEKLFF.

The rearrangement uses TRBV7-2 and TRBJ2-3; perhaps TRBD2 as D (5 bases). V gave up 4 bases and J gave up 0 bases, with 11 bases separating them. The CDR3 totals 15 residues. Looked up from germline, CDR1 is SGHTA and CDR2 is FQGNSA. As DNA, the CDR3 is TGTGCCAGCAGCTCTGGGAGTTCTAGCACAGATACGCAGTATTTT. Translating it yields CASSSGSSSTDTQYF.

The sample holds one count of this clone. The rearrangement joins TRBV12-3 or TRBV12-4 to TRBJ1-2, with 9 positions matching TRBD1. This CDR3 comprises 12 residues. Trimming cost V 6 bases and J 4 bases; bases outside gene matches: 0. The CDR3 loop is CASRTGGYGYTF. The CDR3, as DNA: TGTGCCAGCAGGACAGGGGGCTATGGCTACACCTTC.

V is TRBV19 and J is TRBJ1-3; D is uncertain. V lost 7 bases, J lost 6 bases, and 7 bases lay in between. Germline V gene data show CDR1 as LNHDA and CDR2 as SQIVND (reference sequence). This CDR3 spans 11 amino acids. The CDR3 protein is CASTRENTIYF. For the CDR3, the DNA is TGTGCCAGTACCCGGGAAAACACCATATATTTT.

The J gene is TRBJ1-2, the V gene TRBV3-1 (or the pseudogene TRBV3-2), with D unclear. The CDR3 length is 12 residues. From germline, CDR1 is LGHDT and CDR2 YNNKEL (reference sequence). V lost 4 bases, J lost 9 bases, and 12 bases lay in between. In nucleotides, the CDR3 is TGTGCCAGCAGCCGGGCACCCATCCGCTACACCTTC. Its translation: CASSRAPIRYTF.

The gene calls are TRBV11-2 and TRBJ2-1, with D possibly TRBD1 on 7 matching bases. The CDR3 has 13 amino acids. CDR1 SGHAT and CDR2 FQNNGV come from the germline V gene. Trimming left V 6 bases short and J 7 bases short, with 13 bases between. CDR3 amino acids: CASRNQGGNEQFF. The CDR3, as DNA: TGTGCCAGCAGGAACCAGGGGGGAAATGAGCAGTTCTTC.

With respect to this clone: Other DNA sequences from this sample encode an identical CDR3 as well. The chain has TRBV5-1 and TRBJ1-1, with D unclear. The CDR3 covers 13 residues. CDR1 and CDR2 (germline): SGHRS, YFSETQ. The V gene lost 1 base and the J gene lost 4 bases, with 8 bases spanning the gap. CDR3 sequence (DNA): TGCGCCAGCAGCTTGCTGGGAGGCACTGAAGCTTTCTTT. Translating gives CASSLLGGTEAFF.

V gene TRBV6-2 or TRBV6-3 combines with J gene TRBJ2-2; 13 bases agree with TRBD2. The CDR3 is 16 amino acids. Trimming took 5 bases from V and 5 from J; bases not matched to a gene: 5. CDR1 and CDR2 from the germline V gene are MNHEY and SVGEGT. In DNA form, the CDR3 reads TGTGCCAGCAGTGGGACTAGCGGGATTTATACCGGGGAGCTGTTTTTT. Amino acid sequence: CASSGTSGIYTGELFF.

This chain connects TRBV5-1 to TRBJ2-3; D is possibly TRBD2 (5 bases). The CDR3 is 15 residues long. V lost 2 bases, J lost 4 bases, and 14 bases lay in between. Germline V gene lookup returns CDR1 SGHRS and CDR2 YFSETQ. CDR3 in amino acids: CASSFPGVPPDTQYF. CDR3 DNA: TGCGCCAGCAGCTTTCCCGGGGTCCCCCCAGATACGCAGTATTTT.

This clone has just one count. V and J are TRBV6-2 or TRBV6-3 and TRBJ2-1; 12 bases agree with TRBD2. This CDR3 comprises 21 residues. Germline assignment: CDR1 MNHEY and CDR2 SVGEGT. V was pared by 4 bases and J by 1 base, with 17 bases of the junction left unmatched. CDR3 in amino acids: CASSSLRGLAGGPTSYNEQFF. The CDR3 DNA reads TGTGCCAGCAGTTCCCTCCGGGGGCTAGCGGGGGGGCCTACATCCTACAATGAGCAGTTCTTC.

The chain joins TRBV4-1 to TRBJ2-3; a possible D gene is TRBD2 (5 bases). CDR3 length: 15 residues. V was trimmed by 1 base and J by 6 bases, leaving 14 bases between them. Germline-derived CDR1 and CDR2 are MGHRA and YSYEKL. DNA of the CDR3: TGCGCCAGCAGCCAAGTCCTTTTCGAGGGCGATACGCAGTATTTT. It codes for CASSQVLFEGDTQYF.

The CDR3 protein is CASSEVGNEQYV. In DNA form, the CDR3 reads TGTGCCAGCAGTGAAGTGGGCAACGAGCAGTACGTC. V usage is TRBV2 and J usage is TRBJ2-7, with D unclear. Germline V CDR1 and CDR2: SNHLY, FYNNEI. The CDR3 spans 12 residues. Trimming stripped 1 base from V and 5 bases from J, with 6 bases between.

The chain recombines TRBV12-3 or TRBV12-4 with TRBJ1-2; D gene ambiguous. V was clipped by 3 bases and J by 8 bases, with 10 bases between them. The CDR3 totals 12 residues. The CDR3 DNA follows: TGTGCCAGCAGTTTGCCACGGTTAGGCTACACCTTC. This gives the protein CASSLPRLGYTF.

The CDR3 here is CASSSLGGRSSGNEQFF. DNA of the CDR3: TGCGCCAGCAGCTCGTTAGGGGGCAGATCGTCGGGCAATGAGCAGTTCTTC. The rearrangement joins TRBV5-1 to TRBJ2-1; 7 bases are a match to TRBD1. J gave up 6 bases and V 3 bases, and 15 bases lay outside the gene matches. CDR1 is SGHRS and CDR2 is YFSETQ in the germline V gene. The CDR3 extends over 17 amino acids.

The chain couples TRBV5-1 to TRBJ1-4; the match to TRBD1 covers 7 bases. V shed 4 bases and J 3 bases; nucleotides not matched to a gene: 3. This CDR3 is built from 14 residues. The germline V gene encodes CDR1 SGHRS and CDR2 YFSETQ. The CDR3 loop reads CASSVQGSNEKLFF. CDR3 nucleotides: TGCGCCAGCAGCGTACAGGGGTCTAATGAAAAACTGTTTTTT.

The chain couples TRBV9 to TRBJ2-1, with D perhaps matching TRBD2 (5 bases). V was clipped by 3 bases and J by 0 bases, with 16 bases between them. Germline V CDR1 and CDR2: SGDLS, YYNGEE. The CDR3 is 17 amino acids. This chain's CDR3 is CASSGTGEPSSYNEQFF. The CDR3 region has the DNA TGTGCCAGCAGCGGGACTGGGGAGCCGAGCTCCTACAATGAGCAGTTCTTC. Based on the CDR3 plus reference TRBV9 and TRBJ2-1, the full variable domain is DSGVTQTPKHLITATGQRVTLRCSPRSGDLSVYWYQQSLDQGLQFLIQYYNGEERAKGNILERFSAQQFPDLHSELNLSSLELGDSALYFCASSGTGEPSSYNEQFFGPGTRLTVL.

The rearrangement links TRBV7-2 to TRBJ2-3, with D perhaps matching TRBD2 (5 bases). Trimming left V 4 bases short and J 4 bases short, with 9 bases between. The CDR3 is made up of 13 amino acids. Germline V gives CDR1 SGHTA, CDR2 FQGNSA. CDR3 DNA sequence: TGTGCCAGCAGCTACGGGGTAGCAGATACGCAGTATTTT. This codes for CASSYGVADTQYF. The variable domain in full, completed from reference TRBV7-2 and TRBJ2-3, reads GAGVSQSPSNKVTEKGKDVELRCDPISGHTALYWYRQSLGQGLEFLIYFQGNSAPDKSGLPSDRFSAERTGGSVSTLTIQRTQQEDSAVYLCASSYGVADTQYFGPGTRLTVL.

The chain couples TRBV6-5 to TRBJ2-1, with unresolved D. Trimming removed 8 bases at V and 4 bases at J, with 12 bases between. This CDR3 is 13 amino acids long. Germline CDR1 MNHEY, CDR2 SVGAGI. The CDR3 protein is CASQVTYYNEQFF. Here the CDR3 DNA reads TGTGCCAGCCAGGTGACGTATTACAATGAGCAGTTCTTC.

This chain uses TRBV10-3 with TRBJ1-2; D is possibly TRBD1 (5 bases). Germline CDR1 ENHRY, CDR2 SYGVKD. The CDR3 length is 16 residues. V lost 0 bases to trimming and J lost 2 bases, with 13 bases between them. The CDR3 sequence: CAISESIGQGNYGYTF. The CDR3 DNA is TGTGCCATCAGTGAGTCGATAGGCCAGGGCAACTATGGCTACACCTTC.

A single count supports this clone. This chain links TRBV6-6 with TRBJ2-5; D is perhaps TRBD2 (5 bases). Germline loops: CDR1 MNHNY, CDR2 SVGAGI (reference sequence). The CDR3 is 14 residues long. V was cut by 2 bases and J by 7 bases, with 14 bases left in between. This CDR3 reads CASSYEDSTGTQYF. In DNA, the CDR3 is TGTGCCAGCAGTTACGAGGACTCGACGGGGACCCAGTACTTC.